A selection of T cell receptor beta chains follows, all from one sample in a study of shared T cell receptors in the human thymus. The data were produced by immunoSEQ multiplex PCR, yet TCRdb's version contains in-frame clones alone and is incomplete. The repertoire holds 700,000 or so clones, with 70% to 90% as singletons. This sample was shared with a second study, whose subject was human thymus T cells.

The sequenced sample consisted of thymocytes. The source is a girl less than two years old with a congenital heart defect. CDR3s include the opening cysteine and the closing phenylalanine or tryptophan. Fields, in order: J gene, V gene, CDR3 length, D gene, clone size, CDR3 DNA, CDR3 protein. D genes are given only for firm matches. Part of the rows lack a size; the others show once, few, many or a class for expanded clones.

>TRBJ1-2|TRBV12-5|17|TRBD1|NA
TGTGCTAGTGGTTTGCCGAGCTCCGGGACAGGGGGCCCTGGCTACACCTTC
CASGLPSSGTGGPGYTF
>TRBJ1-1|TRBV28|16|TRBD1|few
TGTGCCAGCAGTCCTCTGGGACAGGGAAGACACACTGAAGCTTTCTTT
CASSPLGQGRHTEAFF
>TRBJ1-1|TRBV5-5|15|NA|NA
TGTGCCAGCATCCTTCAGGGGCAGGTGAACACTGAAGCTTTCTTT
CASILQGQVNTEAFF
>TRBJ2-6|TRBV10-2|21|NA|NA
TGCGCCAGCAGTGATCGCGGATCGGTGAGGCCGAAGGGGGTTGGGGCCAACGTCCTGACTTTC
CASSDRGSVRPKGVGANVLTF
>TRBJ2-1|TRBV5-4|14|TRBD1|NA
TGTGCCAGCACGGGGGACAGGGGATACAATGAGCAGTTCTTC
CASTGDRGYNEQFF
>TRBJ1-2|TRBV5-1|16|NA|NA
TGCGCCAGCAGCTTGGTAAAGGGGCATCAGGACTATGGCTACACCTTC
CASSLVKGHQDYGYTF
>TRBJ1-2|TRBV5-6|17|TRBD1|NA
TGTGCCAGCAGCTTAGATGTCCGGAGGGACAGTCACTATGGCTACACCTTC
CASSLDVRRDSHYGYTF
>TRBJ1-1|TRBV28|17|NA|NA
TGTGCCAGCAGTACCGTCAGGGAAGGAATCATTAACACTGAAGCTTTCTTT
CASSTVREGIINTEAFF
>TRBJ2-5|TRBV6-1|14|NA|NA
TGTGCCAGCACCTTAACAGGAAAGCAAGAGACCCAGTACTTC
CASTLTGKQETQYF
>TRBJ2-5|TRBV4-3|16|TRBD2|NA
TGCGCCAGCAGCCAAGCCTCCTTAGCGGGGAAAGAGACCCAGTACTTC
CASSQASLAGKETQYF
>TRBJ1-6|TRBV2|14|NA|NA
TGTGCCAGCATGCTGAGCTCCTATAATTCACCCCTCCACTTT
CASMLSSYNSPLHF
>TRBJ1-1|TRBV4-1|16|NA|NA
TGCGCCAGCAGCCAAGAAGAAGGGGTCCGGAACACTGAAGCTTTCTTT
CASSQEEGVRNTEAFF
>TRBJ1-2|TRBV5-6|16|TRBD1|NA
TGTGCCAGCAGCTTGGGGTTGGGACAGGGCTCCCCTGGCTACACCTTC
CASSLGLGQGSPGYTF
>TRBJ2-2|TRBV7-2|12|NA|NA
TGTGCCAGCAGCCGAGGGACCGGGGAGCTGTTTTTT
CASSRGTGELFF
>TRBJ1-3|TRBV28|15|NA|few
TGTGCCAGCAGTTTGGGCAGCAGCTCTGGAAACACCATATATTTT
CASSLGSSSGNTIYF
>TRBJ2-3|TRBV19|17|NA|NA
TGTGCCAGTAGTATAGATGGGACTGGAGAATCCACAGATACGCAGTATTTT
CASSIDGTGESTDTQYF
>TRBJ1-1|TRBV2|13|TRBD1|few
TGTGCCAGCAGTCCCGGGACAGGCCCGTTCAAGGACTTT
CASSPGTGPFKDF
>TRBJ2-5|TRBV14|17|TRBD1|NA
TGTGCCAGCAGCCTCCCCGAGACAGACAGGGAGAAAAAGACCCAGTACTTC
CASSLPETDREKKTQYF
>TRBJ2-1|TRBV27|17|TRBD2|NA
TGTGCCAGCAGATTCCGAAGACTTAGCGGGGGGGCCCCTGAGCAGTTCTTC
CASRFRRLSGGAPEQFF
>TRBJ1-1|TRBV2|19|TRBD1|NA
TGTGCCAGCAGTGAAGCCACTGACAGCCAGGGACAGGGTATGGTTCGGGCTTTCTTT
CASSEATDSQGQGMVRAFF
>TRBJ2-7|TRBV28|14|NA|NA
TGTGCCAGCAGTCCCCTCAGATACTCCTACGAGCAGTACTTC
CASSPLRYSYEQYF
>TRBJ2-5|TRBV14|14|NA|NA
TGTGCCAGCAGCCAACTCGGGGAGGAGGAGACCCAGTACTTC
CASSQLGEEETQYF
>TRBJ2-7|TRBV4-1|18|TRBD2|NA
TGCGCCAGCAGCCGCCGACTAGCGGGGCTGAGGGGACCCTACGAGCAGTACTTC
CASSRRLAGLRGPYEQYF
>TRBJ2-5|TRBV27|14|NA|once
TGTGCCAGCAGTTATGTCCGGGGGAGGGAGACCCAGTACTTC
CASSYVRGRETQYF
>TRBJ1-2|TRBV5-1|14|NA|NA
TGCGCCAGCAGCTCCCGAACAGCCAACTATGGCTACACCTTC
CASSSRTANYGYTF
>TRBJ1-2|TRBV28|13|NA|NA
TGTGCCAGCAGCCCAGACAGACACTATGGCTACACCTTC
CASSPDRHYGYTF
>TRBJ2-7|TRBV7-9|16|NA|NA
TGTGCCAGCAGCTTTCAGATACAGCGTCCGCGGGCACTGCAGTACTTC
CASSFQIQRPRALQYF
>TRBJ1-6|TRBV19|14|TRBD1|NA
TGTGCCAGCGACCAGGGGGACTATAATTCACCCCTCCACTTT
CASDQGDYNSPLHF
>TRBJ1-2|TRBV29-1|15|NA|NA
TGCAGCGTTGAAGTGGAACTAGGGGGATCCTATGGCTACACCTTC
CSVEVELGGSYGYTF
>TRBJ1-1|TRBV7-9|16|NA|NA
TGTGCCAGCAGCTTAGCATCGGGGAATTGGAACACTGAAGCTTTCTTT
CASSLASGNWNTEAFF
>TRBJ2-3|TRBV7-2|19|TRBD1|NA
TGTGCCAGCAGACACAAATCTTCCCGGACAGGGTTTGGCACAGATACGCAGTATTTT
CASRHKSSRTGFGTDTQYF
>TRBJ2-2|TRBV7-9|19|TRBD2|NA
TGTGCCAGCAGCCTAAAAAAGGGGACTAGCGGGGGGCCCACCGGGGAGCTGTTTTTT
CASSLKKGTSGGPTGELFF
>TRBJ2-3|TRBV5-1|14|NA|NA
TGCGCCAGCAGCTTGGCTGTGAGCGCAGATACGCAGTATTTT
CASSLAVSADTQYF
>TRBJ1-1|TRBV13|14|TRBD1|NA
TGTGCCAGCAGCTTAGGAATAGGGACAGGGAAAGCTTTCTTT
CASSLGIGTGKAFF
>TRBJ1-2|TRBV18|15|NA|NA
TGTGCCAGCTCAACCAAGACAGACCCTAACTATGGCTACACCTTC
CASSTKTDPNYGYTF
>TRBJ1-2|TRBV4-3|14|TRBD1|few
TGCGCCAGCAGCCACACGGGACAGCGGAACGGCTACACCTTC
CASSHTGQRNGYTF
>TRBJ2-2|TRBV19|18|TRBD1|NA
TGTGCCAGTGGGGAGAGACAGGGGGCCTCCCCGAACACCGGGGAGCTGTTTTTT
CASGERQGASPNTGELFF
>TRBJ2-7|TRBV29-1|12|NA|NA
TGCAGCGTTGGCGGTGAATTTTACGAGCAGTACTTC
CSVGGEFYEQYF
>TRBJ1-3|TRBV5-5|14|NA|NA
TGTGCCAGCAGCCCAGGGGCGACTGGAAACACCATATATTTT
CASSPGATGNTIYF
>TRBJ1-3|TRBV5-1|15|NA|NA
TGCGCCAGCAGCTTGGTAGGGGGATGGGGAAACACCATATATTTT
CASSLVGGWGNTIYF
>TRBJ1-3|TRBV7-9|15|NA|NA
TGTGCCAGCAGCTTAAGCCGAACCTCTGGAAACACCATATATTTT
CASSLSRTSGNTIYF
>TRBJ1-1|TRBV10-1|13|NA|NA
TGCGCCAGCAGTGGAGACACGAACACTGAAGCTTTCTTT
CASSGDTNTEAFF
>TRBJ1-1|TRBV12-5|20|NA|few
TGTGCTAGTGGTTTGGTACTAGGTACCGATAACCCGGACAGCCACGCCGAAGCTTTCTTT
CASGLVLGTDNPDSHAEAFF
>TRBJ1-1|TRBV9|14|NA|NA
TGTGCCAGCAGCCCCTCGGGAGCGAACACTGAAGCTTTCTTT
CASSPSGANTEAFF
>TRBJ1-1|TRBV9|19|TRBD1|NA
TGTGCCAGCAGCCCCTCTTATCGCGAACGGACAGGGAGGTACACTGAAGCTTTCTTT
CASSPSYRERTGRYTEAFF
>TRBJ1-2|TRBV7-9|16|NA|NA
TGTGCCAGTAGCATACTTGCTGAGTCCACTAACTATGGCTACACCTTC
CASSILAESTNYGYTF
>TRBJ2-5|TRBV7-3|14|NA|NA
TGTGCCAGCAGCTATAGCGCTCCCCAAGAGACCCAGTACTTC
CASSYSAPQETQYF
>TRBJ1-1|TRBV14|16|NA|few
TGTGCCAGCAGCCAAGCCCTACAGCCCTCGAACACTGAAGCTTTCTTT
CASSQALQPSNTEAFF